This T cell receptor beta chain comes out of a study of blood T cells in healthy people across ages. General study points: Total diversity from one million sequenced T cells was likely underestimated.

Each sample had at least 6 million PBMCs isolated. In this sample, this clonotype turned up a few times. Its antigen remains unknown. Sample-barcoded 5' priming and a J-beta primer mix drove a second PCR of roughly 7 to 11 cycles. MiXCR was run by TCRdb on the 5' RACE reads, yielding one entry per CDR3 protein. Of about a million distinct CDR3 sequences listed, roughly 43% are singletons. V dropped 2 bases and J dropped 2 bases, with 7 bases sitting between them. This CDR3 contains 13 residues. Germline-derived CDR1 and CDR2 are MNHEY and SMNVEV (reference sequence). Sequenced: blood. The clonotype comes from a man younger than 40 in good health. The chain combines TRBV27 with TRBJ2-7, with unresolved D. This CDR3 is CASSLATAYEQYF. The CDR3, as DNA: TGTGCCAGCAGTTTAGCAACAGCCTACGAGCAGTACTTC.